This T cell receptor (beta chain) was retrieved from a study of blood T cell repertoires in COVID-19. Study-level information: The origin of the acute and convalescent COVID-19 samples was the United States, Italy and Spain. T cells, B-cell-depleted T cells, or PBMCs supplied cDNA or gDNA.

This clone was recorded once. Each participant's cohort was designated according to participant-reported clinical history. Libraries were prepared by immunoSEQ multiplex PCR; TCRdb keeps only in-frame clonotypes and omits some of them. The profile shows 220,000 or so clones, around 86% of them singletons. Germline CDR1 and CDR2: MNHEY and SVGAGI. The CDR3 extends over 14 amino acids. The V and J ends lost 4 bases and 7 bases, in that order; junction bases with no gene match: 1. V gene TRBV6-5 combines with J gene TRBJ2-1; 13 bases agree with TRBD2. The sequenced sample consisted of PBMCs or T cells enriched from blood (not recorded which). The origin of this receptor is a woman between 50 and 59 years old who had recovered from COVID-19. The CDR3 protein is CASSWGLAGNEQFF. The CDR3 coding sequence is TGTGCCAGCAGTTGGGGACTAGCGGGGAATGAGCAGTTCTTC.